These T cell receptor beta chains were read from a single sample in a study of monozygotic twins with inflammatory bowel disease. TCRdb reprocessed the 5' RACE reads, with one entry per CDR3 protein and no DNA. This sample's table reports over 150,000 distinct CDR3 sequences. What was sequenced was blood. These receptors all stem from a human donor with ulcerative colitis or Crohn's disease, or a healthy co-twin of an affected twin (not recorded which). The CDR3 runs from the conserved cysteine through the conserved F or W.

cdr3_aa	v_call	j_call
CASSLGTDAPVEQYF	TRBV7-2	TRBJ2-7
CASSQDRRNGQYF	TRBV4-1	TRBJ2-3
CASSPTDYRNTGELFF	TRBV6-2/TRBV6-3	TRBJ2-2
CASSSEVGANEKLFF	TRBV7-6	TRBJ1-4
CASTREINEQFF	TRBV27	TRBJ2-1
CASTQGVTYGYTF	TRBV9	TRBJ1-2
CASTMGAGTGELFF	TRBV27	TRBJ2-2
CSARDPDRPHYYEQYF	TRBV20-1	TRBJ2-7
CSASDNYGYTF	TRBV20-1	TRBJ1-2
CASSKRTQNTEAFF	TRBV3-1	TRBJ1-1
CSAPQVGETQYF	TRBV20-1	TRBJ2-5
CAISGLNRDYEQYF	TRBV10-3	TRBJ2-7
CASSLQGFGSGNTIYF	TRBV5-1	TRBJ1-3
CASSGDYYGYTF	TRBV12-3/TRBV12-4	TRBJ1-2
CASSTGGNGYEQYF	TRBV19	TRBJ2-7
CASSPQGGPYNEQFF	TRBV7-6	TRBJ2-1
CSARVDRTLNTEAFF	TRBV20-1	TRBJ1-1
CASSPGLDNEQFF	TRBV11-2	TRBJ2-1
CASSPGQLYEQYF	TRBV5-1	TRBJ2-7
CASSEGAGGGIHEQFF	TRBV2	TRBJ2-1
CASSQVAGTSGGGRDIQYF	TRBV4-1	TRBJ2-4
CASSLRGTSGTYNEQFF	TRBV7-2	TRBJ2-1
CASSTRQAWGYEQFF	TRBV5-1	TRBJ2-1
CASSETYGSDGNTIYF	TRBV2	TRBJ1-3
CASTAGGNTNEQFF	TRBV2	TRBJ2-1
CATSDPGQGEYQPQHF	TRBV24-1	TRBJ1-5
CAISVGGDGTEAFF	TRBV10-3	TRBJ1-1
CSACRLAGGLGNEQFF	TRBV20-1	TRBJ2-1
CASSLMTENTEAFF	TRBV5-1	TRBJ1-1
CASSHRPDEAGGGNEQFF	TRBV4-3	TRBJ2-1
CASSLSAGDGAYEQYF	TRBV5-1	TRBJ2-7
CSAMEGGNTEAFF	TRBV20-1	TRBJ1-1
CASSEGSGNTIYF	TRBV5-1	TRBJ1-3
CSARSSGGAGDTQYF	TRBV20-1	TRBJ2-3